This TCR beta chain was profiled in a study of CD8 T cells in Susac syndrome. Study at large: Active disease was present in about 6 of the sequenced Susac syndrome patients, and remission in about eight.

RNA, at about 0.45 to 1 ug, was reverse transcribed with random hexamers. TCRdb re-called the immunoSEQ multiplex PCR reads through MiXCR, storing one row per CDR3 protein. This sample carries some 170,000 distinct CDR3 sequences, 90% to 95% of them seen once, and the ten largest clones take around 0.094%. Looked up from germline, CDR1 is LGHNA and CDR2 is YSLEER. This CDR3 region has 18 residues. V lost 0 bases and J lost 4, with 21 bases in between. The receptor comes from a human donor with Susac syndrome. Sample: CD4+ T cells from PBMCs. The V and J genes are TRBV4-3 and TRBJ2-5; D ambiguous. Here the CDR3 DNA reads TGCGCCAGCAGCCAAGAATTGGGTTCTCAATCATGGGGAGAGACCCAGTACTTC. Its translation: CASSQELGSQSWGETQYF.